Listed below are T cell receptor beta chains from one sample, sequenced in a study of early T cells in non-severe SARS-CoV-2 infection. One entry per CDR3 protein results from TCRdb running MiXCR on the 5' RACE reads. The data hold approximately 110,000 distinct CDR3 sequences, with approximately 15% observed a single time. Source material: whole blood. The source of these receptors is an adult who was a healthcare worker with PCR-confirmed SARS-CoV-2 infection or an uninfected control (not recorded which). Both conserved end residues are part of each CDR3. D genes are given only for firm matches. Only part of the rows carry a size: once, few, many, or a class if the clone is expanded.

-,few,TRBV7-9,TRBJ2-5,CASSPPPMETQYF,TGTGCCAGCAGCCCCCCACCCATGGAGACCCAGTACTTC
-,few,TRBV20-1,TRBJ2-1,CSARDSREYNEQFF,TGCAGTGCTAGAGACAGTCGGGAGTACAATGAGCAGTTCTTC
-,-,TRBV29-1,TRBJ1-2,CSVEPGASYGYTF,TGCAGCGTTGAACCTGGAGCTTCCTATGGCTACACCTTC
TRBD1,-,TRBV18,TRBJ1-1,CASSPDRGNTEAFF,TGTGCCAGCTCCCCAGACAGGGGAAACACTGAAGCTTTCTTT
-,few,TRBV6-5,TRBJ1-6,CASSYSDQKSSYNSPLHF,TGTGCCAGCAGTTACTCGGACCAGAAGAGCTCCTATAATTCACCCCTCCACTTT
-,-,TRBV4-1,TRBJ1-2,CASSQYVVSYGYTF,TGCGCCAGCAGCCAATATGTTGTGAGCTATGGCTACACCTTC
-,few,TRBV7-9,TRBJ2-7,CASSLARAYEQYF,TGTGCCAGCAGCTTAGCGAGGGCCTACGAGCAGTACTTC
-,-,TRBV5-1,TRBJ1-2,CASTKDGIYGYTF,TGCGCCAGCACCAAGGACGGTATCTATGGCTACACCTTC
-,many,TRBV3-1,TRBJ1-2,CASSRGGGYGYTF,TGTGCCAGCAGTCGTGGGGGAGGCTATGGCTACACCTTC
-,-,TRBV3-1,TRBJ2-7,CASSPDITTYEQYF,TGTGCTAGCAGTCCGGACATAACCACCTACGAGCAGTACTTC
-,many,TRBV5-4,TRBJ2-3,CASSLADGARDTQYF,TGTGCCAGCAGCTTGGCCGACGGGGCCCGGGATACGCAGTATTTT
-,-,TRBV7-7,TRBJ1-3,CASSLNSLSGNTIYF,TGTGCCAGCAGCTTGAACAGCCTCTCTGGAAACACCATATATTTT
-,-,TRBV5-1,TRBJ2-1,CASSLSRANEQFF,TGCGCCAGCAGCTTGTCTCGCGCCAATGAGCAGTTCTTC
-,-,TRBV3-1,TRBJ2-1,CASSQVTGTYNEQFF,TGTGCCAGCAGCCAAGTAACAGGCACCTACAATGAGCAGTTCTTC
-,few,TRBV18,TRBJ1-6,CASSPGQGTNSPLHF,TGTGCCAGCTCACCGGGGCAGGGCACGAATTCACCCCTCCACTTT
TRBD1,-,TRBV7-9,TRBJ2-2,CASSLGTGATGELFF,TGTGCCAGCAGCTTAGGGACAGGGGCCACCGGGGAGCTGTTTTTT
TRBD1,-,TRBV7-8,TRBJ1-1,CASSLGQGPLSAAFF,TGTGCCAGCAGCCTGGGACAGGGACCACTCTCGGCAGCTTTCTTT
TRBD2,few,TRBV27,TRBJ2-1,CASRRGTSGLNNEQFF,TGTGCCAGCAGACGCGGGACTAGCGGACTTAACAATGAGCAGTTCTTC
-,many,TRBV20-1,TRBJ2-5,CSAAQDGKETQYF,TGCAGTGCTGCACAGGACGGGAAAGAGACCCAGTACTTC
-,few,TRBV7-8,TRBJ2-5,CASSSRGGRETQYF,TGTGCCAGCAGTTCTAGGGGGGGCCGAGAGACCCAGTACTTC
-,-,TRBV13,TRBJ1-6,CASSQGRHYSPLHF,TGTGCCAGCTCCCAGGGACGCCACTATTCACCCCTCCACTTT
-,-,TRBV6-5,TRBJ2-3,CASSRDLDTQYF,TGTGCCAGCAGTCGCGACTTGGATACGCAGTATTTT
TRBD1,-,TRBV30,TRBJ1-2,CAWSAGQGKRSYTF,TGTGCCTGGAGTGCTGGACAGGGTAAGAGGAGCTACACCTTC
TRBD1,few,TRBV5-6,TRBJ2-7,CASSKRQGAYEQYF,TGTGCCAGCAGCAAACGACAGGGAGCCTACGAGCAGTACTTC
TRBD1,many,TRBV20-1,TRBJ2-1,CSARDPRTGEGNEQFF,TGCAGTGCTAGAGACCCTAGGACAGGGGAAGGCAATGAGCAGTTCTTC
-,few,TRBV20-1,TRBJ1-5,CSASGVSGSGNQPQHF,TGCAGTGCTAGTGGTGTGTCGGGCTCAGGCAATCAGCCCCAGCATTTT
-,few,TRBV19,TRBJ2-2,CASRPSGTMNTGELFF,TGTGCCAGTAGACCCTCCGGGACAATGAACACCGGGGAGCTGTTTTTT
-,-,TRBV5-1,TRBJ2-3,CASSLGQVGSDTQYF,TGCGCCAGCAGCTTGGGCCAGGTAGGGTCAGATACGCAGTATTTT
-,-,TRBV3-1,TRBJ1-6,CASSVERTRSPLHF,TGTGCCAGCAGCGTGGAACGAACGCGGTCACCCCTCCACTTT
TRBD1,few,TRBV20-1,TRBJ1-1,CSARRGQTNTEAFF,TGCAGTGCTAGGAGGGGACAGACGAACACTGAAGCTTTCTTT
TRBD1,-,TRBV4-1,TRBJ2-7,CASSRGKTGTGEVEYF,TGCGCCAGCAGCCGGGGGAAAACCGGGACAGGGGAAGTAGAGTACTTC
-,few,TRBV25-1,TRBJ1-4,CASQFREKLFF,TGTGCCAGTCAATTTCGGGAAAAACTGTTTTTT
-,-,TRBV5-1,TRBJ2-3,CASSFHELLPDTQYF,TGCGCCAGCAGCTTCCATGAACTTCTTCCAGATACGCAGTATTTT
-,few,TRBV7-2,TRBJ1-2,CASSSTRGAGYTF,TGTGCCAGCAGCTCAACACGGGGGGCTGGCTACACCTTC
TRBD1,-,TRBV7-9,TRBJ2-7,CASSAMPGQGDNEQYF,TGTGCCAGCAGCGCAATGCCGGGACAGGGAGATAACGAGCAGTACTTC
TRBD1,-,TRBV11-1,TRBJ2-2,CASSWEQGSAGELFF,TGTGCCAGCAGCTGGGAACAGGGGTCGGCCGGGGAGCTGTTTTTT
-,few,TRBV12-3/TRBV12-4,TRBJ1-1,CASSGGASGTEAFF,TGTGCCAGCAGTGGAGGGGCCTCGGGGACTGAAGCTTTCTTT
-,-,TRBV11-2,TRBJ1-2,CASSLLHRRNGYTF,TGTGCCAGCAGCTTACTACATCGGCGGAATGGCTACACCTTC
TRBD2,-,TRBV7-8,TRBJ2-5,CASSWGSVRGKETQYF,TGTGCCAGCAGCTGGGGGTCTGTGCGGGGGAAAGAGACCCAGTACTTC
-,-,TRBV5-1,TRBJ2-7,CASNGQDAYEQYF,TGCGCCAGCAACGGGCAGGACGCCTACGAGCAGTACTTC
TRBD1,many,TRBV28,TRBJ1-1,CASIPSRTGGMAFF,TGTGCCAGCATTCCGAGCAGGACAGGGGGTATGGCTTTCTTT
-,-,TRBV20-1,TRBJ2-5,CSARDPTRETQYF,TGCAGTGCTAGGGACCCGACTAGAGAGACCCAGTACTTC
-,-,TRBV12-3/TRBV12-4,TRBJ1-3,CASLRTGHNSYAGNTIYF,TGTGCCAGCTTGAGGACGGGACACAACTCATACGCTGGAAACACCATATATTTT
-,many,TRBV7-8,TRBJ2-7,CASSSFGPAGEQYF,TGTGCCAGCAGCTCCTTCGGTCCCGCGGGGGAGCAGTACTTC
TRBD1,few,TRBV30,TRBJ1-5,CAWRAGTAGQPQHF,TGTGCCTGGAGAGCAGGGACAGCGGGACAGCCCCAGCATTTT
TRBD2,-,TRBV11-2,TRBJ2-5,CASSSRAGGQETQYF,TGTGCCAGCAGCTCCCGAGCGGGGGGCCAAGAGACCCAGTACTTC
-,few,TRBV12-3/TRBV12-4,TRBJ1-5,CASSANYQPQHF,TGTGCCAGCAGTGCCAACTATCAGCCCCAGCATTTT
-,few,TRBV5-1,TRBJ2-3,CASSPLSGRDTQYF,TGCGCCAGCAGTCCTCTAAGCGGTCGAGATACGCAGTATTTT
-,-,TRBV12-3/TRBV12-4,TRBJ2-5,CASSLGQRETQYF,TGTGCCAGCAGTTTAGGACAGCGAGAGACCCAGTACTTC